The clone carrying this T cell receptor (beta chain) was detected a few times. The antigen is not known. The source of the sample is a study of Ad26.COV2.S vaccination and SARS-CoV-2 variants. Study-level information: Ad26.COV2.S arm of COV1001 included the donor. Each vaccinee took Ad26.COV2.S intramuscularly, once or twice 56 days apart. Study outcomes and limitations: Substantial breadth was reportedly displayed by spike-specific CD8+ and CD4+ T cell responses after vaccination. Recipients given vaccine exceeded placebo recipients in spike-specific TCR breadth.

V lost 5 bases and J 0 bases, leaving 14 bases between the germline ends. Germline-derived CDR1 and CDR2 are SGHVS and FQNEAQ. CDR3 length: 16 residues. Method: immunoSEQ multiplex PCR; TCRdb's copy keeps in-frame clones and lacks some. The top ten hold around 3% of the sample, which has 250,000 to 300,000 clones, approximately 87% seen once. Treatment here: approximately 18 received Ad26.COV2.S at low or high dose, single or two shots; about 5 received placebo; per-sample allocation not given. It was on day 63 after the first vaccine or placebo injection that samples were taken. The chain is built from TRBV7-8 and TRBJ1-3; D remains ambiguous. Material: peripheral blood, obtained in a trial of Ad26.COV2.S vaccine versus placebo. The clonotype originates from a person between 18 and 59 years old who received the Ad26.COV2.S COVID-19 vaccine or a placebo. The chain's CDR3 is CASSRGPSSSGNTIYF. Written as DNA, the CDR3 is TGTGCCAGCAGCCGAGGCCCCTCGAGCTCTGGAAACACCATATATTTT. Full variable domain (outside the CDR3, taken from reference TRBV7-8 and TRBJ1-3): GAGVSQSPRYKVAKRGQDVALRCDPISGHVSLFWYQQALGQGPEFLTYFQNEAQLDKSGLPSDRFFAERPEGSVSTLKIQRTQQEDSAVYLCASSRGPSSSGNTIYFGEGSWLTVV.